This record looks at one T cell receptor (beta chain) sequence and its context. The data were taken from a study of OX40 agonist ivuxolimab in advanced cancers. Libraries were prepared by immunoSEQ multiplex PCR; TCRdb keeps only in-frame clonotypes and omits some of them. The repertoire holds about 79,000 clones, with about 88% as singletons. This CDR3 spans 17 amino acids. In germline, CDR1 is PRHDT, CDR2 FYEKMQ (reference sequence). Trimming at V came to 0 bases and at J to 6 bases, leaving 10 bases not matched to a gene. Sample: CD4+ or CD8+ T cells sorted from blood, taken in a trial of the OX40 agonist ivuxolimab. This TCR was sampled from an adult with an advanced solid tumor such as melanoma, head and neck, liver or kidney cancer. The chain joins TRBV13 to TRBJ2-2, with 7 bases that match TRBD1. The CDR3 DNA follows: TGTGCCAGCAGCTTAGGCCGAGGGACAGATCCGCCCGGGGAGCTGTTTTTT. Amino acids: CASSLGRGTDPPGELFF. The full variable domain, rest sourced from reference TRBV13 and TRBJ2-2, is AAGVIQSPRHLIKEKRETATLKCYPIPRHDTVYWYQQGPGQDPQFLISFYEKMQSDKGSIPDRFSAQQFSDYHSELNMSSLELGDSALYFCASSLGRGTDPPGELFFGEGSRLTVL.